Below, one TCR beta chain is given with its context. Produced via immunoSEQ multiplex PCR; TCRdb's table is partial and in-frame only. The repertoire holds 80,000 to 100,000 clones, with about 95% as singletons. The sample belongs to a study of blood T cell repertoires in COVID-19. The CDR3 totals 19 residues. CDR1 KGHSH and CDR2 LQKENI come from the germline V gene. Germline trimming cut 3 bases from V and 0 bases from J; bases unmatched to any gene: 9. The chain has TRBV18 and TRBJ2-6, with 9 bases identical to TRBD1. The specimen was peripheral blood. The origin of this receptor is a human donor with active COVID-19. The donor label of this sample is uncertain. The chain's CDR3 is CASSPRRDRGDSGANVLTF. CDR3 coding DNA: TGTGCCAGCTCACCCCGTCGAGACAGGGGGGACTCTGGGGCCAACGTCCTGACTTTC. Using reference TRBV18 and TRBJ2-6 for the parts outside the CDR3, the full variable domain is NAGVMQNPRHLVRRRGQEARLRCSPMKGHSHVYWYRQLPEEGLKFMVYLQKENIIDESGMPKERFSAEFPKEGPSILRIQQVVRGDSAAYFCASSPRRDRGDSGANVLTFGAGSRLTVL.